These T cell receptor beta chains were read from a single sample in a study of shared clonotypes between healthy human individuals. Sequencing was performed with immunoSEQ multiplex PCR; in TCRdb, only in-frame clones are kept and a portion is missing. The sample lists about 590,000 clones; 95% to 96% were seen once. Sequenced input: naive CD8+ T cells sorted from blood. These receptors all come from a woman aged 25 to 45 in good health. Each CDR3 is given with its conserved first and last residue. The order of the fields is J gene, D gene, V gene, clone size, CDR3 protein. The D gene is left open where the match is weak. Part of the rows lack a size; the others show once, few, many or a class for expanded clones.

>TRBJ1-2|NA|TRBV6-1|NA
CASRTSADNYGYTF
>TRBJ2-5|TRBD1|TRBV28|NA
CASSVQGEGETQYF
>TRBJ2-1|NA|TRBV2|NA
CASSAGNEQFF
>TRBJ1-1|TRBD1|TRBV28|NA
CASRLTTGGLNTEAFF
>NA|NA|TRBV7-6|NA
CASSLGGGPDEQYF
>TRBJ1-1|NA|TRBV27|NA
CASRDFSTEAFF
>TRBJ1-1|NA|TRBV5-1|NA
CASSWDDLYTEAFF
>TRBJ2-5|TRBD1|TRBV6-1|NA
CASSRLTGTQETQYF
>TRBJ2-7|TRBD1|TRBV18|NA
CASTGTGAYEQYF
>TRBJ2-7|NA|TRBV6-1|NA
CASLRSSYEQYF
>TRBJ1-2|NA|TRBV2|NA
CASSAQGWQDYGYTF
>TRBJ1-1|TRBD1|TRBV5-5|NA
CASSPEGQGFTEAFF
>TRBJ2-1|TRBD2|TRBV27|NA
CATCPGGSWNEQFF
>TRBJ2-1|NA|TRBV7-8|NA
CASNDGSTYNEQFF
>TRBJ2-3|TRBD2|TRBV7-9|NA
CASSPAGLAGNTDTQYF
>TRBJ2-1|TRBD2|TRBV9|NA
CASSVARGLANEQFF
>TRBJ2-3|NA|TRBV5-4|NA
CASSDGGASDTQYF
>TRBJ2-3|TRBD2|TRBV7-9|NA
CASSWGTSDSTDTQYF
>TRBJ1-1|NA|TRBV7-9|once
CASRLANSEAFF
>TRBJ2-3|TRBD2|TRBV10-3|NA
CAISEGAGGGWDTQYF
>TRBJ2-4|NA|TRBV27|NA
CASSPPDTKNIQYF
>TRBJ2-7|TRBD2|TRBV19|NA
CASSILAGVDEQYF
>TRBJ2-1|NA|TRBV27|NA
CASSLFLSADNEQFF
>TRBJ2-1|TRBD1|TRBV2|NA
CASITGTGMDEQFF
>TRBJ2-7|TRBD2|TRBV2|once
CASRHRWTSGAYEQYF
>TRBJ2-7|TRBD2|TRBV5-1|NA
CASSSDSSGSWRYEQYF
>TRBJ2-1|NA|TRBV27|once
CASSSGDEQFF
>TRBJ1-5|NA|TRBV27|NA
CASSSRTLLNQPQHF
>TRBJ2-1|NA|TRBV9|NA
CASSVNNEQFF
>TRBJ2-7|NA|TRBV19|once
CASSIGPNSYEQYF
>TRBJ2-5|NA|TRBV13|NA
CASSLGLETQYF
>TRBJ1-1|NA|TRBV28|NA
CASRLGKSTEAFF
>TRBJ2-5|NA|TRBV13|NA
CASSFQPARGGETQYF
>TRBJ1-6|NA|TRBV11-2|NA
CASSTHRDLNSPLHF
>TRBJ2-1|NA|TRBV28|NA
CASSARDNFNNEQFF
>TRBJ1-1|NA|TRBV30|NA
CAWSTPSGPYTEAFF
>TRBJ2-7|NA|TRBV21-1|NA
CASSHPLAGDYEQYF
>TRBJ2-3|TRBD2|TRBV5-6|NA
CASSFMSGSTSGVTDTQYF
>TRBJ2-7|NA|TRBV27|NA
CASGMGSEQYF
>TRBJ2-1|TRBD2|TRBV10-2|NA
CASSVSGSSYNEQFF
>TRBJ1-2|NA|TRBV14|NA
CASSQRDTNYGYTF
>TRBJ2-1|NA|TRBV27|NA
CASSSFGPEQFF
>TRBJ1-1|NA|TRBV6-5|NA
CASREWGRGTEAFF
>TRBJ2-3|TRBD2|TRBV4-1|NA
CASSQGLALTDTQYF
>TRBJ1-2|NA|TRBV9|NA
CASSETRQGPDYGYTF
>TRBJ1-1|NA|TRBV2|few
CASRGQGDEAFF
>TRBJ2-3|TRBD2|TRBV11-3|NA
CASSLVGLAGGRGDTQYF
>TRBJ2-7|NA|TRBV28|NA
CASSPSGGSLYEQYF
>TRBJ2-7|NA|TRBV27|NA
CASKAPGYEQYF
>TRBJ2-7|NA|TRBV2|NA
CASSKGVYAAPGVQYF
>TRBJ2-3|TRBD2|TRBV13|NA
CASRSSGTSTDTQYF
>TRBJ2-2|NA|TRBV9|NA
CASSVGGDTGELFF
>TRBJ2-3|NA|TRBV27|NA
CASSYLRRTLSDTQYF
>TRBJ2-7|TRBD1|TRBV11-2|NA
CASSLGNRGPTYEQYF
>TRBJ1-4|NA|TRBV2|NA
CASSEVAANLNEKLFF
>TRBJ2-5|NA|TRBV11-2|NA
CASSLEYGFQETQYF